The 9 T cell receptor beta chains below were found in one sample sequenced in a study of blood T cell repertoires in COVID-19. TCRdb keeps only in-frame clones here, not all; method: immunoSEQ multiplex PCR. The sample lists some 120,000 clones; roughly four fifths were seen once. Sequencing input: peripheral blood. The receptors shown here come from a human donor in a cohort sampled during active COVID-19.

This clone has just one count. The chain employs TRBV5-8 and TRBJ1-1; TRBD1 agrees at 8 bases. The CDR3 is 14 amino acids. Trimming removed 3 bases from V and 0 bases from J; junction bases left unmatched: 1. Germline CDR1 SGHTS, CDR2 YDEGEE. The DNA of the CDR3 is TGTGCCAGCAGCTCGGGACAGGTGAACACTGAAGCTTTCTTT. As protein: CASSSGQVNTEAFF.

The rearrangement joins TRBV6-5 to TRBJ1-5; D unresolved. Germline V gene data show CDR1 as MNHEY and CDR2 as SVGAGI. The V end was cut by 0 bases, the J end by 6 bases, with 12 bases between. The length of the CDR3 is 15 residues. This CDR3 reads CASSYSNTEGQPQHF. CDR3 sequence (DNA): TGTGCCAGCAGTTACTCCAACACGGAGGGTCAGCCCCAGCATTTT.

The chain combines TRBV21-1 with TRBJ1-1; TRBD1 is the table's D call, not checked against the DNA. TRBV21-1 is tagged as a pseudogene. The CDR3 consists of 18 residues. The CDR3 DNA is TGTGCCAGCAGCAAGGGCAGAGTGCGAAACAGGGGTCGGACTGAAGCTTTCTTT. This codes for CASSKGRVRNRGRTEAFF.

This rearrangement joins TRBV27 to TRBJ2-7, with D uncertain. Trimming removed 6 bases at V and 6 bases at J, with 18 bases between. Germline CDR1 MNHEY, CDR2 SMNVEV (reference sequence). This CDR3 has 14 amino acids. The CDR3 loop is CASSPRVSPVEQYF. The CDR3 coding sequence is TGTGCCAGCAGCCCCCGAGTAAGCCCGGTCGAGCAGTACTTC.

This clone was counted only a few times. V gene TRBV18 combines with J gene TRBJ2-7; maybe TRBD2 (6 bases). The germline V gene encodes CDR1 KGHSH and CDR2 LQKENI. V was cut by 2 bases and J by 5 bases, with 10 bases left in between. This CDR3 spans 13 amino acids. For the CDR3, the DNA is TGTGCCAGCTCACCAGGAGGGAGAGACGAGCAGTACTTC. It encodes CASSPGGRDEQYF. Looking up the rest from reference TRBV18 and TRBJ2-7 gives the full variable domain: NAGVMQNPRHLVRRRGQEARLRCSPMKGHSHVYWYRQLPEEGLKFMVYLQKENIIDESGMPKERFSAEFPKEGPSILRIQQVVRGDSAAYFCASSPGGRDEQYFGPGTRLTVT.

The gene calls are TRBV3-1 (or the pseudogene TRBV3-2) and TRBJ1-6; D possibly corresponds to TRBD1 (6 bases). The V end lost 0 bases, the J end lost 2 bases, and 20 bases lay between the germline ends. Germline values: CDR1 LGHDT, CDR2 YNNKEL (reference sequence). This CDR3 is built from 20 residues. DNA for the CDR3: TGTGCCAGCAGCCAAGATACGGGGGGACAATATGGACCCTATAATTCACCCCTCCACTTT. Amino acids: CASSQDTGGQYGPYNSPLHF.

In the case of this clone: Different DNA sequences within this sample yield the same CDR3. The chain uses TRBV3-1 (or the pseudogene TRBV3-2) and TRBJ2-7; the D gene is possibly TRBD2 (5 bases). Germline CDR1 reads LGHDT; CDR2 reads YNNKEL (reference sequence). The CDR3 is made up of 13 amino acids. The ends were cut back, 4 bases at V and 1 base at J, with 8 bases in the middle. DNA of the CDR3: TGTGCCAGCAGCCCGCGGACTTCCTACGAGCAGTACTTC. It is translated as CASSPRTSYEQYF.

The J gene is TRBJ2-7, the V gene TRBV28; TRBD2 matches 13 bases. Per the germline V gene, CDR1 is MDHEN and CDR2 is SYDVKM. V gave up 6 bases and J gave up 6 bases; unmatched junction bases: 2. This CDR3 is built from 13 residues. This CDR3 reads CASSRLAGGEQYF. CDR3 nucleotide sequence: TGTGCCAGCAGCAGACTAGCGGGAGGCGAGCAGTACTTC.

The V and J genes are TRBV19 and TRBJ2-3, with 7 bases aligning to TRBD2. The CDR3 contains 17 residues. The germline gives CDR1 LNHDA, CDR2 SQIVND (reference sequence). V lost 3 bases to trimming and J lost 2 bases; unmatched junction nucleotides: 11. This CDR3 is CASSIGGTMIVTDTQYF. In nucleotides, the CDR3 is TGTGCCAGTAGTATCGGAGGGACTATGATAGTCACAGATACGCAGTATTTT.